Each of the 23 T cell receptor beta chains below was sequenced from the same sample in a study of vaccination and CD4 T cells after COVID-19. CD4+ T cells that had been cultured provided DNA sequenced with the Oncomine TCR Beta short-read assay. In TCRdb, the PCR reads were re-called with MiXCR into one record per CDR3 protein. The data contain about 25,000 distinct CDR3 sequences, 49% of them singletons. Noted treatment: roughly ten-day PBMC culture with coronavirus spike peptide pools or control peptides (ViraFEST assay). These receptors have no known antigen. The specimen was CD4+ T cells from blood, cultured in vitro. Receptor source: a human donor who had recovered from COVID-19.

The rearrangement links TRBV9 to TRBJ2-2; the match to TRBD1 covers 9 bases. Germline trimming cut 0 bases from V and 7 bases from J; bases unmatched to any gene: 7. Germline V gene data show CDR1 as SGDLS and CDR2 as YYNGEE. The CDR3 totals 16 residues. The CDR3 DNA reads TGTGCCAGCAGCGTAGATTTAGGACAGGGGAACGGGGAGCTGTTTTTT. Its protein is CASSVDLGQGNGELFF.

The CDR3 spells CSARGGRGPDTEAFF. Written as DNA, the CDR3 is TGCAGTGCTAGGGGAGGCAGGGGGCCGGACACTGAAGCTTTCTTT. The chain combines TRBV20-1 with TRBJ1-1, with 8 bases matching TRBD1. Germline loops: CDR1 DFQATT, CDR2 SNEGSKA (reference sequence). V shed 3 bases, J shed 3 bases, and the junction held 9 bases outside the gene matches. The CDR3 covers 15 residues.

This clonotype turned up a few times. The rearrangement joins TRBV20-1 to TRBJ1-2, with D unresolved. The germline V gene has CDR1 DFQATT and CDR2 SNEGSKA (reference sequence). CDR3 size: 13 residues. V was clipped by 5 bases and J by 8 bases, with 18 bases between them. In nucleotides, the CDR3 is TGCAGTGCTTCATATATTCCCCGGGAGGGCTACACCTTC. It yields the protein CSASYIPREGYTF.

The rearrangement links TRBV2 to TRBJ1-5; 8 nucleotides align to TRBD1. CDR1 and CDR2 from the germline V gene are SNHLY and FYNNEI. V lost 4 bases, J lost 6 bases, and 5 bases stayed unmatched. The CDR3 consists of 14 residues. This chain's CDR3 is CASSARTGFQPQHF. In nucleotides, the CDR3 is TGTGCCAGCAGTGCCAGGACAGGGTTTCAGCCCCAGCATTTT.

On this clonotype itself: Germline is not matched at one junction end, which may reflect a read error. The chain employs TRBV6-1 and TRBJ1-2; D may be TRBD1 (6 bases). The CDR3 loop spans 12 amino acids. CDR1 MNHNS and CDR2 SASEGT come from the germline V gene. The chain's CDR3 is CAGSEQGDGYTF. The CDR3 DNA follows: TGTGCCGGCAGTGAACAGGGAGATGGCTACACCTTC.

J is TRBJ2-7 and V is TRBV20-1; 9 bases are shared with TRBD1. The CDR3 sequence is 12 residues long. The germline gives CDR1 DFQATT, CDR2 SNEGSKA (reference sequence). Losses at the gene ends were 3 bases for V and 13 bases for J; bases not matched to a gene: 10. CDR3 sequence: CSASGGQGTLYF. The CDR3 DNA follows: TGCAGTGCTAGTGGGGGACAGGGTACTCTTTACTTC.

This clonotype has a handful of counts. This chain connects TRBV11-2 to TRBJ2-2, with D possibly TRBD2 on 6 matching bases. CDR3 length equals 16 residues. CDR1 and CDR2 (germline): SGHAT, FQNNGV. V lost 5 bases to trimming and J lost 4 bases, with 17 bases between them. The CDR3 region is CASSPGGRGGTGELFF. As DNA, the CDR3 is TGTGCCAGCAGCCCCGGAGGAAGGGGAGGCACCGGGGAGCTGTTTTTT.

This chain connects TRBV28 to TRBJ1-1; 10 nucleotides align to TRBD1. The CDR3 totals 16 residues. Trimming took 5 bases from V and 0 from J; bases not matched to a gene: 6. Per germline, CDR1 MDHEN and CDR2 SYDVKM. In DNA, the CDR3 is TGTGCCAGCAGTGCCCGAGGGACAGGGGTGAACACTGAAGCTTTCTTT. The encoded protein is CASSARGTGVNTEAFF.

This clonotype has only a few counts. The CDR3, as DNA: TGTGCCAGCAGCTTATGGGGGACGCAGTATTTT. Translating gives CASSLWGTQYF. This chain links TRBV11-2 with TRBJ2-3; TRBD1 or TRBD2 may be the D gene (5 bases each). The ends were cut back, 2 bases at V and 9 bases at J, with 6 bases in the middle. This CDR3 region has 11 residues. Germline CDR1 SGHAT, CDR2 FQNNGV. The variable domain in full, with the rest retrieved from reference TRBV11-2 and TRBJ2-3, is EAGVAQSPRYKIIEKRQSVAFWCNPISGHATLYWYQQILGQGPKLLIQFQNNGVVDDSQLPKDRFSAERLKGVDSTLKIQPAKLEDSAVYLCASSLWGTQYFGPGTRLTVL.

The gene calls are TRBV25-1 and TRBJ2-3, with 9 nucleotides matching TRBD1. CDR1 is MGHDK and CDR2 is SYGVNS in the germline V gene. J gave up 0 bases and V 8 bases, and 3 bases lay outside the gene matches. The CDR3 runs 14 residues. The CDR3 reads CASGDRGSTDTQYF. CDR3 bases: TGTGCCAGCGGAGACAGGGGGAGCACAGATACGCAGTATTTT. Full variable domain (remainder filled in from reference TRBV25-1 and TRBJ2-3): EADIYQTPRYLVIGTGKKITLECSQTMGHDKMYWYQQDPGMELHLIHYSYGVNSTEKGDLSSESTVSRIRTEHFPLTLESARPSHTSQYLCASGDRGSTDTQYFGPGTRLTVL.

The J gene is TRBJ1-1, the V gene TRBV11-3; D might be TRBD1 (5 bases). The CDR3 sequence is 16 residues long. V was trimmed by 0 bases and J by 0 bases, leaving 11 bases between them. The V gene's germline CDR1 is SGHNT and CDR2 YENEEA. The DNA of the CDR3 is TGTGCCAGCAGCTTAGAAGGACAAATCATGAACACTGAAGCTTTCTTT. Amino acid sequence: CASSLEGQIMNTEAFF.

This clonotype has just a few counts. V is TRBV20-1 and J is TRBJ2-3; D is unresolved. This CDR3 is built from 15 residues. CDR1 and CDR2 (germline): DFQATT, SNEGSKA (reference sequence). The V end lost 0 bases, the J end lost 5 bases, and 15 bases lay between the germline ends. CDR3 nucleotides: TGCAGTGCTAGAGATTCGGGTGGGGTGGGAGATACGCAGTATTTT. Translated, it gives CSARDSGGVGDTQYF.

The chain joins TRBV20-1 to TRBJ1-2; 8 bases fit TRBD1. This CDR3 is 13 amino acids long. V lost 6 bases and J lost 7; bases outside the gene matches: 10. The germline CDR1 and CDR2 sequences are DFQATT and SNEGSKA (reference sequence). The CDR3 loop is CSAELGTGFGYTF. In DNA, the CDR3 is TGCAGTGCCGAGCTCGGGACAGGATTTGGCTACACCTTC.

The CDR3, as DNA: TGTGCCAGCATTCGACAGGGGGTGCCTCCGGGCTACACCTTC. Translation gives CASIRQGVPPGYTF. The V gene is TRBV28, the J gene TRBJ1-2; TRBD1 matches 9 bases. CDR1 and CDR2 (germline): MDHEN, SYDVKM. The V gene end was trimmed by 7 bases and the J gene end by 8 bases; junction bases not matched to a gene: 11. This CDR3 comprises 14 residues.

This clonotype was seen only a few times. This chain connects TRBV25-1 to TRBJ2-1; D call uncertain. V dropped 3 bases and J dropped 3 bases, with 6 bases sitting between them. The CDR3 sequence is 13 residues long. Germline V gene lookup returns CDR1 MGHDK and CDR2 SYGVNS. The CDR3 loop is CASSDRNYNEQFF. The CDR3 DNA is TGTGCCAGCAGTGACAGGAACTACAATGAGCAGTTCTTC.

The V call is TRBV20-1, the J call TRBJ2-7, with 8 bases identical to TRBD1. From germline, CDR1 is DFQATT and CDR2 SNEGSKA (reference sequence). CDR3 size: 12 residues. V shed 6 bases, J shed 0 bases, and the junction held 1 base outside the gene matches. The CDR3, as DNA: TGCAGTGCAGGACAGGGCTCCTACGAGCAGTACTTC. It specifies CSAGQGSYEQYF.

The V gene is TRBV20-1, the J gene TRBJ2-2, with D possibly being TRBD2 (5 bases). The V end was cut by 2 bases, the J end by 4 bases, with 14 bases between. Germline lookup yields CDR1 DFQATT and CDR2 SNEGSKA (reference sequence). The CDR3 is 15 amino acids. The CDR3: CSARFRDRVTGELFF. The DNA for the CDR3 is TGCAGTGCTAGATTCCGGGATCGCGTCACCGGGGAGCTGTTTTTT.

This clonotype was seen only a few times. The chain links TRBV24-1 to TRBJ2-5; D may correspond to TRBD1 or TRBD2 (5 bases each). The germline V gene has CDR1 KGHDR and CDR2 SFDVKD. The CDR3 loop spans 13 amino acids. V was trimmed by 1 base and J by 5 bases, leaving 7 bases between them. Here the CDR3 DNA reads TGTGCCACCAGTGATTTCGGGACGGAGACCCAGTACTTC. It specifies CATSDFGTETQYF.

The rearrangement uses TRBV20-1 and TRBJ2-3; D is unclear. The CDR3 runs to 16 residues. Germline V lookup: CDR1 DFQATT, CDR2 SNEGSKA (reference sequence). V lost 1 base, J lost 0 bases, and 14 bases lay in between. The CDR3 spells CSARGTVPASTDTQYF. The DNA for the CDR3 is TGCAGTGCTAGAGGGACGGTGCCTGCTAGCACAGATACGCAGTATTTT.

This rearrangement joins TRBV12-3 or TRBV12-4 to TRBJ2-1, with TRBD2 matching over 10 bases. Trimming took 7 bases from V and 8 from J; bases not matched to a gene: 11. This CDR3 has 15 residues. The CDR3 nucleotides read TGTGCCAGCATTCCTGGTTTAGCGGGGGGTCATGAGCAGTTCTTC. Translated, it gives CASIPGLAGGHEQFF.

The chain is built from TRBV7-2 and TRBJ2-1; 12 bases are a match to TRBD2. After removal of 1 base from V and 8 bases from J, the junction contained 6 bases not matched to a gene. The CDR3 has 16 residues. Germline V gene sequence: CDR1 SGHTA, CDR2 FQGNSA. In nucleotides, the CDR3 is TGTGCCAGCAGCTTAGTGACTAGCGGGAGCTCCCATGAGCAGTTCTTC. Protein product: CASSLVTSGSSHEQFF.

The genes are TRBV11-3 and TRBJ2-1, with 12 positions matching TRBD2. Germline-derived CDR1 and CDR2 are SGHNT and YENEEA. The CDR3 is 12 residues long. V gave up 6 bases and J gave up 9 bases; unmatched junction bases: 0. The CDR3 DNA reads TGTGCCAGCAGACTAGCGGGAGGTGAGCAGTTCTTC. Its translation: CASRLAGGEQFF.

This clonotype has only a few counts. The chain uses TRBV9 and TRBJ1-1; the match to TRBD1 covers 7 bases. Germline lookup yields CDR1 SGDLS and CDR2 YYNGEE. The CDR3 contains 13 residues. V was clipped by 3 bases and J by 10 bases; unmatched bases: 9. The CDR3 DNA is TGTGCCAGCAGCGCTAGGGACAGCCTAGGAGCTTTCTTT. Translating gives CASSARDSLGAFF.